The 29 T cell receptor beta chains below come from one sample, sequenced in a study of T cells in Graves' hyperthyroidism and ophthalmopathy. From RNA transcripts, TCR beta CDR3 regions were amplified. The HTBI primer set served for first-round RT-PCR of the TCR CDR3. TCRdb called the multiplex PCR reads again in MiXCR, with one record for every CDR3 protein. This sample has approximately 530,000 distinct CDR3 sequences; just under 20% occur once, and the top ten carry about half. The sequenced material came from blood. The receptors stem from a middle-aged man with Graves' ophthalmopathy.

This clonotype was observed many times. This chain joins TRBV28 and TRBJ2-7, with a tentative D call TRBD1 (6 bases). This CDR3 is built from 13 residues. V lost 5 bases, J lost 2 bases, and 10 bases lay in between. Germline V CDR1 and CDR2: MDHEN, SYDVKM. CDR3 coding DNA: TGTGCCAGCAGTCCCCGGACAGCCTACGAGCAGTACTTC. Its protein product is CASSPRTAYEQYF. Looking up the rest from reference TRBV28 and TRBJ2-7 gives the full variable domain: DVKVTQSSRYLVKRTGEKVFLECVQDMDHENMFWYRQDPGLGLRLIYFSYDVKMKEKGDIPEGYSVSREKKERFSLILESASTNQTSMYLCASSPRTAYEQYFGPGTRLTVT.

This clonotype was detected a few times. V and J are TRBV7-3 and TRBJ2-1; 9 positions match TRBD2. Looked up from germline, CDR1 is SGHTA and CDR2 is FQGTGA. The CDR3 contains 17 residues. The V gene end was trimmed by 6 bases and the J gene end by 5 bases; junction bases not matched to a gene: 14. The CDR3 DNA is TGTGCCAGCAGTTACGGGGGTTCTAGCGGGACACACAATGAGCAGTTCTTC. This encodes CASSYGGSSGTHNEQFF.

The rearrangement joins TRBV6-1 to TRBJ1-1; D not resolved. The CDR3 sequence is 15 residues long. Between the trimmed V and J ends, which lost 6 bases and 5 bases, there was a span of 19 bases. Germline CDR1 MNHNS, CDR2 SASEGT. The CDR3, as DNA: TGTGCCAGCAGGGCCCCGGGCAGAGGAGAGACTGAAGCTTTCTTT. It specifies CASRAPGRGETEAFF.

This clonotype was found a few times. The chain combines TRBV10-2 with TRBJ1-1; 10 nucleotides match TRBD1. CDR1 and CDR2 from the germline V gene are WSHSY and SAAADI. Unmatched junction bases numbered 6, after V lost 11 bases and J lost 3 bases. The CDR3 has 13 residues. This CDR3 is CACRDRGYTEAFF. CDR3 bases: TGCGCCTGCCGGGACAGGGGATACACTGAAGCTTTCTTT.

This clonotype occurred many times. The V call is TRBV11-2, the J call TRBJ1-4; D remains ambiguous. This CDR3 comprises 16 residues. V gave up 5 bases and J gave up 5 bases, with 18 bases separating them. Germline assignment: CDR1 SGHAT and CDR2 FQNNGV. This CDR3 is CASSPMGSAGNEKLFF. For the CDR3, the DNA is TGTGCCAGCAGCCCGATGGGGTCAGCTGGGAATGAAAAACTGTTTTTT.

This clonotype has at least ten counts. V and J are TRBV11-2 and TRBJ1-6; D is ambiguous. Germline loops: CDR1 SGHAT, CDR2 FQNNGV. The V end lost 0 bases, the J end lost 4 bases, and 7 bases lay between the germline ends. This CDR3 comprises 15 residues. CDR3 coding DNA: TGTGCCAGCAGCTTAGACCGACGGTATAATTCACCCCTCCACTTT. It specifies CASSLDRRYNSPLHF.

This clonotype was counted between two and nine times. Written as DNA, the CDR3 is TGTGCCAGCAGTGCTGGGCTAGCGGGTTCCTACAATGAGCAGTTCTTC. Its protein product is CASSAGLAGSYNEQFF. The genes are TRBV25-1 and TRBJ2-1; TRBD2 aligns across 8 bases. The CDR3 runs to 16 residues. Per germline, CDR1 MGHDK and CDR2 SYGVNS. V gave up 4 bases and J gave up 1 base; unmatched junction bases: 6. Full variable domain (outside the CDR3, taken from reference TRBV25-1 and TRBJ2-1): EADIYQTPRYLVIGTGKKITLECSQTMGHDKMYWYQQDPGMELHLIHYSYGVNSTEKGDLSSESTVSRIRTEHFPLTLESARPSHTSQYLCASSAGLAGSYNEQFFGPGTRLTVL.

Comments on this clonotype: A much larger clone differs by one base, so this may be a read error. The chain carries TRBV28 and TRBJ1-2, with a weak D call TRBD1 (6 bases). Germline CDR1 is MDHEN and CDR2 is SYDVKM. V was cut by 5 bases and J by 4 bases, with 8 bases left in between. The length of the CDR3 is 12 residues. The CDR3 reads CASSGQSYGYTF. CDR3 coding DNA: TGTGCCAGCAGTGGACAGAGCTATGGCTACACCTTC.

CDR3 in amino acids: CASRRERETQYF. The CDR3 DNA reads as TGCGCCAGCAGAAGAGAGAGGGAGACCCAGTACTTC. The chain carries TRBV5-1 and TRBJ2-5; D is unclear. The CDR3 has 12 residues. V shed 5 bases and J shed 5 bases, with 10 bases lying between them. Germline lookup yields CDR1 SGHRS and CDR2 YFSETQ.

The J gene is TRBJ2-1, the V gene TRBV6-1, with TRBD1 matching 7 bases. The J segment lost 5 bases and the V segment lost 7 bases, leaving 8 bases of the junction unmatched. Germline values: CDR1 MNHNS, CDR2 SASEGT. The CDR3 has 14 residues. CDR3 DNA sequence: TGTGCCAGCAAAAGGGGGCCTCAAGACAATGAGCAGTTCTTC. As protein: CASKRGPQDNEQFF.

This clonotype was observed many times. This chain connects TRBV6-1 to TRBJ2-2; maybe TRBD1 (7 bases). V was pared by 6 bases and J by 3 bases, with 11 bases between. Germline CDR1 reads MNHNS; CDR2 reads SASEGT. The CDR3 runs to 14 residues. CDR3 DNA: TGTGCCAGCAGGTTCAGGGGGGACACCGGGGAGCTGTTTTTT. Its translation: CASRFRGDTGELFF.

The rearrangement joins TRBV15 to TRBJ2-7, with D unclear. There are 15 residues in the CDR3. Germline-derived CDR1 and CDR2 are LNHNV and YYDKDF (reference sequence). Deletions cut 4 bases from V and 2 bases from J, with 15 bases between. The DNA of the CDR3 is TGTGCCACCAGCACCCCGAGGAACAATCCCTACGAGCAGTACTTC. This gives the protein CATSTPRNNPYEQYF.

This clonotype came up many times. V is TRBV3-1 and J is TRBJ2-1; the D is unclear. CDR1 and CDR2 (germline): LGHDT, YNNKEL (reference sequence). This CDR3 comprises 12 residues. V gave up 6 bases and J gave up 8 bases, with 11 bases separating them. The CDR3 nucleotides read TGTGCCAGCAGGGATCGCTCCCATGAGCAGTTCTTC. It translates to CASRDRSHEQFF.

The gene calls are TRBV28 and TRBJ2-2, with no clear D. The V end was cut by 5 bases, the J end by 3 bases, with 7 bases between. CDR1 MDHEN and CDR2 SYDVKM come from the germline V gene. The CDR3 totals 13 residues. CDR3 DNA sequence: TGTGCCAGCAGTGAGGATTACACCGGGGAGCTGTTTTTT. This encodes CASSEDYTGELFF.

The chain uses TRBV7-9 and TRBJ2-4, with 7 bases matching TRBD1. V lost 2 bases and J lost 8; bases outside the gene matches: 0. The CDR3 has 12 residues. Per the germline V gene, CDR1 is SEHNR and CDR2 is FQNEAQ (reference sequence). In nucleotides, the CDR3 is TGTGCCAGCAGCTTAACAGGGGACATTCAGTACTTC. This codes for CASSLTGDIQYF.

Ten or more counts support this clonotype. V and J are TRBV7-8 and TRBJ2-3; TRBD2 matches at 8 bases. The germline V gene encodes CDR1 SGHVS and CDR2 FQNEAQ. This CDR3 comprises 17 residues. V lost 0 bases, J lost 0 bases, and 5 bases stayed unmatched. The CDR3 coding sequence is TGTGCCAGCAGCTTAGCGTCCAGCGGGGGAAGCACAGATACGCAGTATTTT. Its translation: CASSLASSGGSTDTQYF.

This clonotype was counted many times. The rearrangement uses TRBV10-3 and TRBJ1-1; 8 bases agree with TRBD1. V dropped 8 bases and J dropped 6; count of bases not matched to a gene: 11. The germline V gene encodes CDR1 ENHRY and CDR2 SYGVKD. The CDR3 contains 14 residues. The CDR3 loop reads CAISQVEQGAEAFF. CDR3 in DNA: TGTGCCATCTCGCAGGTCGAACAGGGGGCTGAAGCTTTCTTT.

This clonotype was counted a single time. A much more abundant neighbour one base away suggests this may be a read error. This chain uses TRBV7-2 with TRBJ1-1, with TRBD1 matching 10 bases. This CDR3 is built from 13 residues. The germline gives CDR1 SGHTA, CDR2 FQGNSA. The V and J ends lost 7 bases and 9 bases, in that order; junction bases with no gene match: 8. CDR3 region: CASISDRGLKAFF. Written as DNA, the CDR3 is TGTGCCAGCATCAGCGACAGGGGGCTCAAAGCTTTCTTT.

This clonotype was seen many times. The CDR3 spells CASSLEQRGPHEQYF. The CDR3 nucleotides are TGTGCCAGCAGCTTAGAGCAGCGGGGACCCCACGAGCAGTACTTC. J is TRBJ2-7 and V is TRBV7-2; TRBD2 agrees at 7 bases. The trim removed 1 base at V and 5 bases at J, leaving 8 bases unmatched. This CDR3 region has 15 residues. In germline, CDR1 is SGHTA, CDR2 FQGNSA.

In this sample, this clonotype turned up many times. The rearrangement uses TRBV27 and TRBJ2-1; D is possibly TRBD2 (6 bases). Per the germline V gene, CDR1 is MNHEY and CDR2 is SMNVEV (reference sequence). The germline V and J ends were trimmed by 7 bases and 6 bases, with 19 bases remaining between them. There are 15 residues in the CDR3. As DNA, the CDR3 is TGTGCCAGCAAAATCTGGCTAGCGACCACCAATGAGCAGTTCTTC. Translating it yields CASKIWLATTNEQFF.

This sequence joins TRBV3-1 and TRBJ2-1; TRBD2 matches 12 bases. The CDR3 loop spans 17 amino acids. V gave up 4 bases and J gave up 7 bases; unmatched junction bases: 11. The germline V gene has CDR1 LGHDT and CDR2 YNNKEL (reference sequence). The CDR3 here is CASSPGLAGGPENEQFF. As DNA, the CDR3 is TGTGCCAGCAGCCCCGGCCTAGCGGGAGGGCCAGAGAATGAGCAGTTCTTC.

DNA for the CDR3: TGTGCTAGTGGTTTGGTACTGAACGAGCAGTACTTC. This sequence encodes CASGLVLNEQYF. The chain carries TRBV12-5 and TRBJ2-7; D not resolved. Germline assignment: CDR1 LGHNT and CDR2 FRNRAP. This CDR3 contains 12 residues. Between the trimmed V and J ends, which lost 0 bases and 5 bases, there was a span of 5 bases.

This clonotype has a count of ten or more. V is TRBV6-1 and J is TRBJ2-1; D unclear. Per the germline V gene, CDR1 is MNHNS and CDR2 is SASEGT. There are 13 residues in the CDR3. Trimming removed 1 base at V and 8 bases at J, with 9 bases between. This chain's CDR3 is CASSEGIAHEQFF. In nucleotides, the CDR3 is TGTGCCAGCAGTGAAGGAATAGCCCATGAGCAGTTCTTC.

This clonotype was seen once. This chain uses TRBV5-1 with TRBJ2-3, with 9 bases that match TRBD2. V lost 5 bases, J lost 1 base, and 5 bases stayed unmatched. The CDR3 runs 15 residues. Per the germline V gene, CDR1 is SGHRS and CDR2 is YFSETQ. The CDR3 is CASRLSGGRTDTQYF. The DNA for the CDR3 is TGCGCCAGCAGGCTAAGCGGGGGGCGCACAGATACGCAGTATTTT. The complete variable domain, with remaining parts taken from reference TRBV5-1 and TRBJ2-3, reads KAGVTQTPRYLIKTRGQQVTLSCSPISGHRSVSWYQQTPGQGLQFLFEYFSETQRNKGNFPGRFSGRQFSNSRSEMNVSTLELGDSALYLCASRLSGGRTDTQYFGPGTRLTVL.

This chain joins TRBV6-5 and TRBJ2-2; D ambiguous. Deletions cut 2 bases from V and 3 bases from J, with 10 bases between. Germline V CDR1 and CDR2: MNHEY, SVGAGI. The CDR3 runs 15 residues. This chain's CDR3 is CASSYGVKDTGELFF. The DNA of the CDR3 is TGTGCCAGCAGTTACGGAGTTAAGGACACCGGGGAGCTGTTTTTT.

At least ten counts were recorded for this clonotype. The chain combines TRBV7-9 with TRBJ1-1, with D possibly being TRBD1 (5 bases). Trimming pared 2 bases from V and 2 bases from J, leaving 9 bases between. This CDR3 is built from 14 residues. Germline assignment: CDR1 SEHNR and CDR2 FQNEAQ (reference sequence). CDR3 bases: TGTGCCAGCAGCTTATGGGACGGTAACACTGAAGCTTTCTTT. As protein: CASSLWDGNTEAFF.

This clonotype was recorded once. The chain employs TRBV5-5 and TRBJ2-1; D is perhaps TRBD1 (6 bases). CDR1 and CDR2 (germline): SGHKS, YYEKEE (reference sequence). The CDR3 sequence is 16 residues long. With 6 bases removed from V and 9 bases from J, the gap between germline ends came to 25 bases. The CDR3 loop reads CASNSRGAGESSEQFF. Here the CDR3 DNA reads TGTGCCAGCAATTCCAGAGGGGCAGGGGAGAGTAGTGAGCAGTTCTTC.

CDR3 bases: TGTGCCAGCAAGTTCCGGGACACTGCATACAATGAGCAGTTCTTC. Protein: CASKFRDTAYNEQFF. The rearrangement joins TRBV11-1 to TRBJ2-1; tentatively, D is TRBD1 (6 bases). Looked up from germline, CDR1 is SGHAT and CDR2 is FQDESV (reference sequence). The ends were cut back, 7 bases at V and 4 bases at J, with 17 bases in the middle. CDR3 size: 15 residues.

This clonotype was detected once. This chain connects TRBV30 to TRBJ2-3, with D unresolved. Trimming took 0 bases from V and 0 from J, leaving 16 bases between them. This CDR3 is built from 17 residues. Per the germline V gene, CDR1 is GTSNPN and CDR2 is SVGIG (reference sequence). The CDR3 region is CAWSVPPIRYSTDTQYF. Here the CDR3 DNA reads TGTGCCTGGAGTGTACCCCCGATTCGTTATAGCACAGATACGCAGTATTTT.